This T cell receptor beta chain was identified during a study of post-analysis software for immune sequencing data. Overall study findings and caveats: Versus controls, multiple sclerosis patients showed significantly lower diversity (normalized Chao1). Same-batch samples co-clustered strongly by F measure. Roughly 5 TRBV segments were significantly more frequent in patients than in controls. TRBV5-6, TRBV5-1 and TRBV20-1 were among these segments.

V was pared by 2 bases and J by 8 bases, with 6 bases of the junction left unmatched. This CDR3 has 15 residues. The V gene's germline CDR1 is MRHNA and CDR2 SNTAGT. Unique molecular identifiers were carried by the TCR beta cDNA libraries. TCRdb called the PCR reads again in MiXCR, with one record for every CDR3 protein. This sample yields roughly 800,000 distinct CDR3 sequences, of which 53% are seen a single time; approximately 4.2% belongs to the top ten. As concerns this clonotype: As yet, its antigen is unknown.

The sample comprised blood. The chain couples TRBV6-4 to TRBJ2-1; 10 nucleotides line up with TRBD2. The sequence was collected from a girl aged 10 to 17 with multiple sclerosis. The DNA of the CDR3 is TGTGCCAGCAGTGACGGGGCTAGCGGGAGTGATGAGCAGTTCTTC. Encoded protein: CASSDGASGSDEQFF.